Included here is one TCR beta chain sequence, with context. No antigen is known for it. The input lacks base qualities; no much larger clone sits a single base away. The data were obtained in a study of T cells in localized non-small cell lung cancer (dated by TCRdb to the early 2020s). With regard to the full study: The study examined T cell repertoires in approximately 240 patients with early-stage NSCLC and compared tumors with uninvolved tumor-adjacent lungs. The cohort comprised approximately 240 treatment-naïve NSCLC patients with resected, localized lung tumors. A mean age of around 69 years was recorded for the NSCLC patients, of whom some 130 were male and 107 were female.

Measured from the cysteine to the phenylalanine, the CDR3 is 14 residues long. The sequence is cut down to CDR3 DNA, 42 bases in frame from base 1. The germline V gene (reference sequence) gives CDR1 as MNHNY and CDR2 as SVGAGI. Trimming costs V 7 bases and J 14 bases, and their ends lie 26 bases apart. Study-wide findings and limitations: Because of the exploratory design, TCR variables were selected using unadjusted p-values without false-discovery rate correction. Uninvolved tumor-adjacent lung showed the highest T cell clonality, higher than tumor, which suggests more focused antigenic responses in the uninvolved tumor-adjacent lung. Longer overall survival was associated with higher T cell density in blood, whereas shorter survival was associated with higher clonality in adjacent lung. A median of roughly 50 of the top 100 tumor clones turned up in the paired uninvolved adjacent lung, and 25 to 35 of those clones also ranked among the top 100 of that same adjacent lung. Because multi-region tumor sequencing was not performed, intratumor heterogeneity could not be ruled out.

TCR beta CDR3 regions were sequenced from DNA using the immunoSEQ Assay. Per the source publication's procedure: T cell density was computed as TCR beta template counts normalized to usable DNA estimated by amplifying housekeeping genes. The preseqR package was used to estimate richness by extrapolating to 400,000 templates for PBMC samples and to 120,000 templates for tissue samples. Clonality was defined as one minus Pielou's evenness. Tissue-enriched TCRs were identified by differential abundance testing using productive amino-acid clonotypes, minimum total count 5 and alpha 0.1. Repertoire overlap between compartments was quantified with the Jaccard Index and Morisita Overlap Index. GLIPH grouped TCR beta CDR3s together with public tetramer-defined viral CDR3s, and a viral motif had to include at least three viral sequences and show V-gene enrichment. Sourced from immuneACCESS, this table was stored by TCRdb with only in-frame sequences that have V and J called. A share of the clones is absent; for the studies checked, an unresolved V gene accounts for under half, and the remainder has no known explanation. The V and J calls and clone size come from that table; D and trimming were worked out from the DNA. The sample profile shows 60,000 or so clones; 81% of them were found once. Around 4.7% of the sample rests with the top ten.

At diagnosis, peripheral blood, uninvolved tumor-adjacent lung and tumor were collected and were preserved as a mix of fresh-frozen and FFPE material. For TCR repertoire profiling, blood samples were analyzed in the form of peripheral blood mononuclear cells. This receptor was taken from a man aged 35-69 years with stage II lung adenocarcinoma. This sequence uses TRBV6-6 and TRBJ1-2, with the identity of the D gene unclear. Specimen: PBMCs, collected before any cancer treatment. The nucleotide sequence reads as follows: TGTGCCAGCACCCTACGGGGAGTGGGTCTAGCTCATACCTTC. Its protein product is CASTLRGVGLAHTF.